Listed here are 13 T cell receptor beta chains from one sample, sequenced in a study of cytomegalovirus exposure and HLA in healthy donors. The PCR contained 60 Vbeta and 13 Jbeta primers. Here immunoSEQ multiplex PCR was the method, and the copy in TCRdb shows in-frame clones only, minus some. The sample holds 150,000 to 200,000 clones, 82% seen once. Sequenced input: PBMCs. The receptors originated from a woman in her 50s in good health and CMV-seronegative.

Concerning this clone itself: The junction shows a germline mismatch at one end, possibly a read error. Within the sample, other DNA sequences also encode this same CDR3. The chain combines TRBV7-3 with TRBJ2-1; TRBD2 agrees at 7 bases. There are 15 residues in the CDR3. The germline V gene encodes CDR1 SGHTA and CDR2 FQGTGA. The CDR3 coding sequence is TGTGCCAGCAGCCCCCTAGCGGTCAGGTACAATGAACAGTTCTTC. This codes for CASSPLAVRYNEQFF.

The CDR3 is CATSRDRQGPSDTQYF. CDR3 bases: TGTGCCACCAGCAGAGACAGACAGGGCCCATCAGATACGCAGTATTTT. The V call is TRBV15, the J call TRBJ2-3, with 7 bases aligning to TRBD1. The length of the CDR3 is 16 residues. After removal of 0 bases from V and 4 bases from J, the junction contained 7 bases not matched to a gene. Germline CDR1 reads LNHNV; CDR2 reads YYDKDF (reference sequence).

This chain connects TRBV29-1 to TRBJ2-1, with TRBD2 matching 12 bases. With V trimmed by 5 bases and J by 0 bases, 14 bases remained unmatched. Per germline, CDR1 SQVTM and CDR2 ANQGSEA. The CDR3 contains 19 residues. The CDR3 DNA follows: TGCAGCGTTTTAACAGCCGGGACTAGCGGGCTTAGCTCCTACAATGAGCAGTTCTTC. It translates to CSVLTAGTSGLSSYNEQFF.

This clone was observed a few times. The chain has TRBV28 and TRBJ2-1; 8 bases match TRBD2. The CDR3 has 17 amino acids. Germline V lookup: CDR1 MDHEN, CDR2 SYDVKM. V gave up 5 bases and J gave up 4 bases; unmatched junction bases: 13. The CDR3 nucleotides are TGTGCCAGCAGTGCGATGGACGGGACTAGGACGTACAATGAGCAGTTCTTC. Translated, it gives CASSAMDGTRTYNEQFF. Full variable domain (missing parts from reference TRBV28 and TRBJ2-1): DVKVTQSSRYLVKRTGEKVFLECVQDMDHENMFWYRQDPGLGLRLIYFSYDVKMKEKGDIPEGYSVSREKKERFSLILESASTNQTSMYLCASSAMDGTRTYNEQFFGPGTRLTVL.

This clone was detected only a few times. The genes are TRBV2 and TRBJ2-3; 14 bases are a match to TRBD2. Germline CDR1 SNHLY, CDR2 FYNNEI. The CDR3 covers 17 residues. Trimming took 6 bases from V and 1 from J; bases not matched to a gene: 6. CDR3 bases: TGTGCCAGCAGCAGGACTAGCGGGGGGTTTCGCACAGATACGCAGTATTTT. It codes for CASSRTSGGFRTDTQYF.

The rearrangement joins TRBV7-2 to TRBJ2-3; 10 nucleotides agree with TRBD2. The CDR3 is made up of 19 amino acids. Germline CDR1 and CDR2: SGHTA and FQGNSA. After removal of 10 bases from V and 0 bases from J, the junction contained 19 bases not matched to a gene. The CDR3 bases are TGTGCCACGAAACATGCAAGGGCTAGCGGGGGCCCTAGCACAGATACGCAGTATTTT. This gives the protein CATKHARASGGPSTDTQYF.

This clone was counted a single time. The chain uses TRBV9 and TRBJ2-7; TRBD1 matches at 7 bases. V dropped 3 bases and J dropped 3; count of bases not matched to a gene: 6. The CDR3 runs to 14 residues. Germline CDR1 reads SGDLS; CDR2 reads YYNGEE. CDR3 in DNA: TGTGCCAGCAGCGCCGGTACAGGGGTCTACGAGCAGTACTTC. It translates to CASSAGTGVYEQYF. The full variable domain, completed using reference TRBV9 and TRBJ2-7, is DSGVTQTPKHLITATGQRVTLRCSPRSGDLSVYWYQQSLDQGLQFLIQYYNGEERAKGNILERFSAQQFPDLHSELNLSSLELGDSALYFCASSAGTGVYEQYFGPGTRLTVT.

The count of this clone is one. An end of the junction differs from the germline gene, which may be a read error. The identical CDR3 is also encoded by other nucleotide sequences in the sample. In DNA, the CDR3 is TGTGCCAGCAGTACAGGGGGAGGCAATCAGCCCCAGCACTTT. This codes for CASSTGGGNQPQHF. V and J are TRBV5-8 and TRBJ1-5, with 8 bases that match TRBD1. The CDR3 contains 14 residues. Germline values: CDR1 SGHTS, CDR2 YDEGEE. Drawing the rest from reference TRBV5-8 and TRBJ1-5, the complete variable domain is EAGVTQSPTHLIKTRGQQATLRCSPISGHTSVYWYQQALGLGLQFLLWYDEGEERNRGNFPPRFSGRQFPNYSSELNVNALELEDSALYLCASSTGGGNQPQHFGDGTRLSIL.

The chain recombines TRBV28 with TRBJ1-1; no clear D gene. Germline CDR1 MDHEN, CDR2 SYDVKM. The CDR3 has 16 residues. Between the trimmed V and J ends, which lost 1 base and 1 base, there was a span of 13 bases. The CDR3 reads CASSLSPFRGNTEAFF. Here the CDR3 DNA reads TGTGCCAGCAGTTTATCCCCATTTCGGGGGAACACTGAAGCTTTCTTT.

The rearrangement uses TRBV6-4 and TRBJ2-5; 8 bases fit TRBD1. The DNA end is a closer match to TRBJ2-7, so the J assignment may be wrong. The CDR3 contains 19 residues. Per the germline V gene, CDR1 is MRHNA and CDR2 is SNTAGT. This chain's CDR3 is CASSESRDRISFSSYEQYF. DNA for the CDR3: TGTGCCAGCAGTGAATCCCGGGACAGGATATCGTTTAGCTCCTACGAGCAGTACTTC.

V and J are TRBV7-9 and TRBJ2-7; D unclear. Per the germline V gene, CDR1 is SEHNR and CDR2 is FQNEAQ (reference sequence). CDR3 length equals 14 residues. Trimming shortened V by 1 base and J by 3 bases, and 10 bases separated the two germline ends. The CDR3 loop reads CASSLVGFGYEQYF. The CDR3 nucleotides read TGTGCCAGCAGCTTAGTCGGTTTCGGCTACGAGCAGTACTTC.

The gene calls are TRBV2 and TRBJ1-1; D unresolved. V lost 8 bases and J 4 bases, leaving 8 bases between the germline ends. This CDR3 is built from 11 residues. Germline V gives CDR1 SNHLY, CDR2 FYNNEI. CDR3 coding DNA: TGTGCCAGCGGGTGGGCCACTGAAGCTTTCTTT. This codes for CASGWATEAFF.

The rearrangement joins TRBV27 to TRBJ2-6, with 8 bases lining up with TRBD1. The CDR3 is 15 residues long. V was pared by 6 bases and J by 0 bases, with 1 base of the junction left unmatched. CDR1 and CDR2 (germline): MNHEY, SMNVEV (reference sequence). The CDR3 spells CASRDRVSGANVLTF. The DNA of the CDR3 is TGTGCCAGCAGGGACAGGGTCTCTGGGGCCAACGTCCTGACTTTC.